This T cell receptor beta chain was found in a study of T cell repertoires in ileal Crohn's disease. Study summary: All patients had surgery for stricturing (around 60%) or penetrating (approximately 39%) disease. General study findings and limits: The median delay to postoperative endoscopy was 5.5 to 8.5 months. High-frequency clones were more common in sorted CD8 than CD4 cells.

Profiling relied on immunoSEQ multiplex PCR, and the TCRdb table lists in-frame clones only, not all of them. The data hold more than 50,000 clones, with around 90% observed a single time. Time point here: neoterminal ileum biopsy at postoperative endoscopy, about 6 months after surgery. Included were adult ileal or ileocolonic Crohn's patients indicated for ileocolonic resection. About this clone itself: The antigen is not known.

Specimen: ileal tissue. The TCR was taken from an adult with Crohn's disease.

CDR3 in amino acids: CASSPTASYEQYF. DNA of the CDR3: TGTGCCAGCTCACCAACAGCATCCTACGAGCAGTACTTC. This chain uses TRBV18 with TRBJ2-7; no firm D call. This CDR3 has 13 amino acids. The germline V and J ends were trimmed by 2 bases and 1 base, with 6 bases remaining between them. The germline V gene encodes CDR1 KGHSH and CDR2 LQKENI. Drawing the rest from reference TRBV18 and TRBJ2-7, the complete variable domain is NAGVMQNPRHLVRRRGQEARLRCSPMKGHSHVYWYRQLPEEGLKFMVYLQKENIIDESGMPKERFSAEFPKEGPSILRIQQVVRGDSAAYFCASSPTASYEQYFGPGTRLTVT.